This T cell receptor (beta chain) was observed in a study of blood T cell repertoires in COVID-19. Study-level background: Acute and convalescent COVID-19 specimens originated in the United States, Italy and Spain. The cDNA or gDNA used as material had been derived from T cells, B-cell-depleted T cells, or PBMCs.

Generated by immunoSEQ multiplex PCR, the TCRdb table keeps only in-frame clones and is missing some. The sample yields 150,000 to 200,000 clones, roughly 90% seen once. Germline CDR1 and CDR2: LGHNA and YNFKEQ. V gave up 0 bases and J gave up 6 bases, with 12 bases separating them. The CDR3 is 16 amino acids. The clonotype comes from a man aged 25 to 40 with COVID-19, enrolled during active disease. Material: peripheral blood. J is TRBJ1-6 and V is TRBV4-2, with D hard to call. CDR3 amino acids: CASSQDSTVTNSPLHF. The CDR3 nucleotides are TGTGCCAGCAGCCAAGATAGTACAGTAACTAATTCACCCCTCCACTTT.